This T cell receptor (beta chain) came from a study of T-cell memory formation after mild COVID-19. There are 13 residues in the CDR3. In germline, CDR1 is MNHEY, CDR2 SMNVEV (reference sequence). V was cut by 3 bases and J by 1 base, with 6 bases left in between. One entry per CDR3 protein, called by TCRdb with MiXCR from the 5' RACE reads. Of more than 80,000 distinct CDR3 sequences listed, about a sixth are singletons. This clonotype was seen ten or more times. The chain employs TRBV27 and TRBJ2-5; D remains unclear. The TCR originated in an adult woman who had mild COVID-19 (a few samples of this study predate the infection). Cell type and time point are not known. The sample consisted of PBMCs or a T cell subset sorted from them (not recorded which). The DNA for the CDR3 is TGTGCCAGCAGTTTTGGTATCCAAGAGACCCAGTACTTC. Translating it yields CASSFGIQETQYF.